This record covers a single TCR beta chain. Antigen unknown. This sample was included in a study of siplizumab effects on memory and regulatory T cells. The CDR3 runs to 15 residues. It was approximately 9.6 x 10^4 TCR templates that were assayed per sample. TCRdb keeps only in-frame clones here, not all; method: immunoSEQ multiplex PCR. Here the sample spans some 81,000 clones, over 90% being singletons. The study's findings and limits: Siplizumab produced a significant drop in alloreactive sequences attributable to unstimulated CD4+ memory cells. Naive T cells seemed more diverse than memory cells; they also seemed major alloresponse contributors.

The rearrangement uses TRBV21-1 and TRBJ1-6; TRBD1 was called by the table and not checked on the DNA. TRBV21-1 has pseudogene status. This TCR was sampled from a human donor in good health. Sequencing used CD8+ T cells sorted from blood. CDR3 in amino acids: CASSTQTGLNSPLHF. The CDR3, as DNA: TGTGCCAGCAGCACGCAGACAGGACTTAATTCACCCCTCCACTTT.